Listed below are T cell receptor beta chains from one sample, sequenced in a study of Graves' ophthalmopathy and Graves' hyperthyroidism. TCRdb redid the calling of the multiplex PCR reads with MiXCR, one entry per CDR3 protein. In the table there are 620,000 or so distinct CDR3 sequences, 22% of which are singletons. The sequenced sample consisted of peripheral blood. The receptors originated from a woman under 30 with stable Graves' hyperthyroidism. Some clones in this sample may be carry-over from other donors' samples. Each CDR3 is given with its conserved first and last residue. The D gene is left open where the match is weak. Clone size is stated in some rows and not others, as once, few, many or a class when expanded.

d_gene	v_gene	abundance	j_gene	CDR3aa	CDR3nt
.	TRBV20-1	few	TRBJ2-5	CSAEEDHYRRETQYF	TGCAGTGCTGAGGAAGATCATTACCGGAGAGAGACCCAGTACTTC
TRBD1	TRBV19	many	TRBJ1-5	CASSALTGASNQPQHF	TGTGCCAGTAGTGCTCTGACAGGGGCAAGCAATCAGCCCCAGCATTTT
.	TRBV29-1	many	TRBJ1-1	CSVARRGGTEAFF	TGCAGCGTTGCGCGGCGGGGTGGGACTGAAGCTTTCTTT
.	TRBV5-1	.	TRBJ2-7	CASSLGGTGGAQYF	TGCGCCAGCAGCTTGGGAGGTACAGGGGGGGCGCAGTACTTC
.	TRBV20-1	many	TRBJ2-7	CSARDDLGETLSMYEQYF	TGCAGTGCTAGAGATGACCTAGGGGAGACCCTCTCCATGTACGAGCAGTACTTC
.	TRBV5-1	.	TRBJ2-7	CASSLGLEQYF	TGCGCCAGCAGCTTGGGGCTTGAGCAGTACTTC
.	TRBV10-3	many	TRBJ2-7	CAISESRASPYEQYF	TGTGCCATCAGTGAGTCGAGGGCCAGCCCCTACGAGCAGTACTTC
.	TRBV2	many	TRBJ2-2	CASSEMTWRAGELFF	TGTGCCAGCAGTGAAATGACGTGGAGGGCCGGGGAGCTGTTTTTT
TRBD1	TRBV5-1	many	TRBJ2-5	CASSPVDRENQETQYF	TGCGCCAGCAGCCCGGTGGACAGGGAGAATCAAGAGACCCAGTACTTC
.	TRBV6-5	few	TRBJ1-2	CASSSPGRSYGYTF	TGTGCCAGCAGTTCCCCGGGGAGAAGCTATGGCTACACCTTC
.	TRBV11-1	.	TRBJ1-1	CASSKWPRADGPEAFF	TGTGCCAGCAGCAAGTGGCCGAGGGCAGACGGGCCGGAAGCTTTCTTT
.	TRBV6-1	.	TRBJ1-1	CASSVGRGNTEAFF	TGTGCCAGCAGTGTTGGACGGGGGAACACTGAAGCTTTCTTT
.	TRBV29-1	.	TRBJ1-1	CSVYRGTEAFF	TGCAGCGTTTATAGGGGCACTGAAGCTTTCTTT
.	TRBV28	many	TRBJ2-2	CASSPPVWTGILNTGELFF	TGTGCCAGCAGCCCACCGGTTTGGACCGGGATACTTAACACCGGGGAGCTGTTTTTT
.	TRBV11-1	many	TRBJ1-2	CASSSQRGIYYGGYTF	TGTGCCAGCAGCTCACAGAGAGGGATATACTATGGTGGCTACACCTTC
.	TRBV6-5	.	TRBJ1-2	CASSYLPEMDYGYTF	TGTGCCAGCAGTTACCTTCCAGAAATGGACTATGGCTACACCTTC
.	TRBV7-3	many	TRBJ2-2	CASSSGLNTGELFF	TGTGCCAGCAGCTCCGGACTAAACACCGGGGAGCTGTTTTTT
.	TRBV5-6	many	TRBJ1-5	CASTRWREVDQPQHF	TGTGCCAGCACCCGTTGGAGGGAGGTTGATCAGCCCCAGCATTTT
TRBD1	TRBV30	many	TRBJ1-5	CAWSIPGQGRQPQHF	TGTGCCTGGAGTATCCCGGGACAGGGTCGTCAGCCCCAGCATTTT
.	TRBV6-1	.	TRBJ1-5	CASGAGTGFYSNQPQHF	TGTGCCAGCGGGGCGGGTACAGGTTTCTATAGCAATCAGCCCCAGCATTTT
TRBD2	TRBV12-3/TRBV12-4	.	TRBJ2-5	CAVSTSGGLRETQYF	TGTGCCGTCAGTACTAGCGGGGGCCTCAGGGAGACCCAGTACTTC
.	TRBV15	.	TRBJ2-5	CATSITAETQYF	TGTGCCACCAGCATCACAGCAGAGACCCAGTACTTC
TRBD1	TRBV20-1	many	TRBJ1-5	CRSGGWWDRPNQPQHF	TGCAGGTCGGGGGGTTGGTGGGACAGACCGAATCAGCCCCAGCATTTT
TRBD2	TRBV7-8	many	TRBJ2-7	CASSFSFAREAYEQYF	TGTGCCAGCAGCTTCTCGTTCGCGCGGGAGGCGTATGAGCAGTACTTC
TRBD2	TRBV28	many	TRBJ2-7	CASRDGGVAGQYYEQYF	TGTGCCAGCAGAGACGGGGGGGTGGCGGGGCAGTACTACGAGCAGTACTTC
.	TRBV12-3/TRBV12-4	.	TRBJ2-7	CASSHPRTASTYEQYF	TGTGCCAGCAGTCACCCCCGGACAGCCTCTACCTACGAGCAGTACTTC
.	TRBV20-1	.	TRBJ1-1	CSARGPVGTEAFF	TGCAGTGCTAGAGGACCGGTTGGGACTGAAGCTTTCTTT
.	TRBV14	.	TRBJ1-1	CASSQGRKTEAFF	TGTGCCAGCAGCCAAGGGCGGAAGACTGAAGCTTTCTTT
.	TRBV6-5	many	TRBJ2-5	CASSYSETAQETQYF	TGTGCCAGCAGTTACTCCGAGACGGCACAAGAGACCCAGTACTTC
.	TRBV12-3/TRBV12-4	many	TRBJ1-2	CASSLAGIRGYTF	TGTGCCAGCAGTTTAGCTGGGATTCGGGGCTACACCTTC
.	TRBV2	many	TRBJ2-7	CASSAEALEIYEQYF	TGTGCCAGCAGTGCTGAAGCGTTGGAAATCTACGAGCAGTACTTC
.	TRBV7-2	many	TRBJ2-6	CASRLSGANVLTF	TGTGCCAGCCGACTCTCTGGGGCCAACGTCCTGACTTTC
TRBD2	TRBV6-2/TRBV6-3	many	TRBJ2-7	CASSYLTDSGEPQYF	TGTGCCAGCAGTTACCTCACTGACAGCGGGGAACCGCAGTACTTC
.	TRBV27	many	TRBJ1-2	CASSLIYGVDNYGYTF	TGTGCCAGCAGTTTAATTTACGGCGTGGATAACTATGGCTACACCTTC
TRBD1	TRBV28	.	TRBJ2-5	CASTIGGHATGEYQETQYF	TGTGCCAGCACCATAGGGGGCCACGCAACAGGGGAGTACCAAGAGACCCAGTACTTC
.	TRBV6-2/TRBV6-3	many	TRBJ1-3	CASSSSPTLSGNTIYF	TGTGCCAGCAGTTCCTCACCTACCCTCTCTGGAAACACCATATATTTT
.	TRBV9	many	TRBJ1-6	CASSVGWADNSPLHF	TGTGCCAGCAGCGTAGGGTGGGCTGATAATTCACCCCTCCACTTT
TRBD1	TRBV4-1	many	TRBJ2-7	CASSQDQPGQAYEQYF	TGCGCCAGCAGCCAAGACCAACCGGGACAGGCCTACGAGCAGTACTTC
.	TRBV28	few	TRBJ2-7	CASSLPGLSVEQYF	TGTGCCAGCAGTTTACCGGGACTCTCGGTCGAGCAGTACTTC
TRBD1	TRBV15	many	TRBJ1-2	CATSRTPGTGSSYTF	TGTGCCACCAGCAGAACCCCCGGGACAGGGAGCAGCTACACCTTC
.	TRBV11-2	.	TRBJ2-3	CASSLDYGDTQYF	TGTGCCAGCAGCTTAGATTATGGGGATACGCAGTATTTT
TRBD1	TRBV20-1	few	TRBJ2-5	CSARPNRGRETQYF	TGCAGTGCTAGACCGAACAGGGGGCGAGAGACCCAGTACTTC
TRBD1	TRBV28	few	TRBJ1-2	CASSSPGQGLGGYTF	TGTGCCAGCAGTTCCCCGGGACAGGGTTTGGGTGGCTACACCTTC
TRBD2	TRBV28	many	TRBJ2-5	CASSFARLAGVEKETQYF	TGTGCCAGCAGTTTTGCTCGGTTAGCGGGAGTAGAGAAAGAGACCCAGTACTTC
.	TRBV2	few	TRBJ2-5	CASSNLPETQYF	TGTGCCAGCAGTAATTTGCCAGAGACCCAGTACTTC
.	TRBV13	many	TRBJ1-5	CASSLAGRNQPQHF	TGTGCCAGCAGCTTGGCGGGGCGCAATCAGCCCCAGCATTTT
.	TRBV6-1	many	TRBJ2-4	CASSPGTTKYF	TGTGCCAGCAGCCCCGGGACAACTAAGTACTTC
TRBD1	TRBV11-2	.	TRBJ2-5	CASRLGTGGGETQYF	TGTGCCAGCAGACTCGGGACAGGGGGTGGGGAGACCCAGTACTTC
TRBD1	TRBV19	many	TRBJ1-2	CASSTSRPGQSNYGYTF	TGTGCCAGTAGTACCTCAAGACCGGGACAGTCTAACTATGGCTACACCTTC
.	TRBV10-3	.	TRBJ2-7	CAISEGTRLIYEQYF	TGTGCCATCAGTGAGGGTACTCGCCTAATCTACGAGCAGTACTTC
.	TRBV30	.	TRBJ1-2	CAWSLGQHYTF	TGTGCCTGGAGTCTCGGACAGCATTACACCTTC
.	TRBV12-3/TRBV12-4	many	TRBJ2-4	CASSLPFEANIQYF	TGTGCCAGCAGTTTACCCTTCGAGGCAAACATTCAGTACTTC
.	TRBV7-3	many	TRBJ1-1	CASSLLGGGTEAFF	TGTGCCAGCAGCTTACTGGGTGGCGGCACTGAAGCTTTCTTT
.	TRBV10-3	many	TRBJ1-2	CAISESVGGTYGYTF	TGTGCCATCAGTGAGTCAGTAGGGGGGACCTATGGCTACACCTTC
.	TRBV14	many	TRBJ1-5	CASSQLGRNQPQHF	TGTGCCAGCAGCCAACTAGGGAGGAATCAGCCCCAGCATTTT